The 7 T cell receptor beta chains presented below share a single source sample, sequenced in a study of regulatory T cells in long-lasting Graves disease. Sample time point: newly diagnosed GD, antithyroid drugs for less than 3 months. RNA extracted from PBMCs served as the sequencing template. Arm-PCR of CDR3 regions with iRepertoire HTBI primers generated TCR beta libraries. A single record per CDR3 protein comes from TCRdb applying MiXCR to the multiplex PCR reads. The table has approximately 470,000 distinct CDR3 sequences, 15% to 20% seen once. These same records also appear under a second study, on T cells in Graves' hyperthyroidism and ophthalmopathy.

Material: peripheral blood mononuclear cells (PBMCs), obtained at new diagnosis, from a patient treated with antithyroid drugs. These receptors were taken from a man aged 40-50 years with Graves disease.

The rearrangement links TRBV10-3 to TRBJ2-1; the D gene is possibly TRBD2 (6 bases). The V gene lost 4 bases and the J gene lost 9 bases, with 16 bases spanning the gap. The CDR3 runs 14 residues. Germline V lookup: CDR1 ENHRY, CDR2 SYGVKD. The CDR3 reads CAISGRGRGGEQFF. The CDR3 DNA sequence: TGTGCCATCAGTGGGAGGGGCCGTGGCGGTGAGCAGTTCTTC.

The chain joins TRBV24-1 to TRBJ1-2, with D possibly being TRBD1 (5 bases). This CDR3 has 14 residues. From germline, CDR1 is KGHDR and CDR2 SFDVKD. V lost 6 bases and J 3 bases, leaving 13 bases between the germline ends. In DNA form, the CDR3 reads TGTGCCACCAGTCCATGGGGCAGGGACTATGGCTACACCTTC. It specifies CATSPWGRDYGYTF.

A note on this clonotype: A much bigger clone sits one base away, suggesting this may be a read error. The chain uses TRBV7-2 and TRBJ2-3, with D perhaps TRBD1 or TRBD2 (6 bases each). Germline V gene lookup returns CDR1 SGHTA and CDR2 FQGNSA. The CDR3 runs 15 residues. Between the trimmed V and J ends, which lost 5 bases and 3 bases, there was a span of 15 bases. CDR3: CASSLPRGPTDTQYF. In DNA, the CDR3 is TGTGCCAGCAGCCTGCCTCGGGGGCCGACAGATACGCAGTATTTT.

The V gene is TRBV30, the J gene TRBJ2-2; D tentatively reads TRBD1 or TRBD2 (5 bases each). Between the trimmed V and J ends, which lost 3 bases and 4 bases, there was a span of 15 bases. Germline V CDR1 and CDR2: GTSNPN, SVGIG (reference sequence). The CDR3 is 15 amino acids. In nucleotides, the CDR3 is TGTGCCTGGAGGGAAACCGGGACGGTCACCGGGGAGCTGTTTTTT. Its translation: CAWRETGTVTGELFF.

This clonotype was observed at least ten times. This chain links TRBV15 with TRBJ1-5; unclear D gene. The germline V gene has CDR1 LNHNV and CDR2 YYDKDF (reference sequence). The CDR3 is made up of 13 amino acids. Trimming removed 3 bases from V and 0 bases from J, with 3 bases in between. The CDR3 DNA is TGTGCCACCAGCAGGTATAGCAATCAGCCCCAGCATTTT. Amino acid sequence: CATSRYSNQPQHF.

This clonotype was observed a handful of times. Given a much more abundant clone one base away, this may be a read error. V is TRBV2 and J is TRBJ2-7; weak D call: TRBD1 (5 bases). There are 11 residues in the CDR3. The germline V gene encodes CDR1 SNHLY and CDR2 FYNNEI. The germline V and J ends were trimmed by 7 bases and 5 bases, with 9 bases remaining between them. In DNA form, the CDR3 reads TGTGCCAGCAAGGGGTACGACGAGCAGTACTTC. Translation gives CASKGYDEQYF.

This clonotype was seen once. The chain carries TRBV19 and TRBJ2-2, with D tentatively TRBD1 (5 bases). Germline lookup yields CDR1 LNHDA and CDR2 SQIVND (reference sequence). The CDR3 contains 15 residues. The V and J ends lost 2 bases and 4 bases respectively, with 11 bases between them. The CDR3 DNA sequence: TGTGCCAGTAGTATAACGGGTCAGGGCACCGGGGAGCTGTTTTTT. The encoded protein is CASSITGQGTGELFF.